This T cell receptor beta chain was observed in a study of multiple sclerosis patients with progressive multifocal leukoencephalopathy. With regard to this clone: As yet, its antigen is unknown.

TCRdb keeps only in-frame clones here, not all; method: immunoSEQ multiplex PCR. This table has fewer than 35,000 clones, nearly 90% appearing once. Time point denoted: about 13 months of natalizumab therapy. Prior interferon beta treatment was universal, and the PML patients were all female. General study findings and limits: Lower normalized Shannon entropy suggested reduced TRB diversity in most PML patients.

The V end lost 6 bases, the J end lost 5 bases, and 7 bases lay between the germline ends. This CDR3 has 10 residues. Germline V gene lookup returns CDR1 SQVTM and CDR2 ANQGSEA. Here the sequenced sample was PBMCs, taken from a patient treated with natalizumab. The TCR was taken from a human donor with multiple sclerosis. The rearrangement uses TRBV29-1 and TRBJ2-5; D not resolved. In DNA form, the CDR3 reads TGCAGCGTGGTGATTGAGACCCAGTACTTC. Translated: CSVVIETQYF.